The 21 T cell receptor beta chains below all came from one sample that was sequenced in a study of T cell changes during pregnancy in multiple sclerosis (dated by TCRdb to between 2019 and 2020). Preparation of the library involved the immunoSEQ multiplex PCR assay. TCRdb retrieved this table from immuneACCESS and kept in-frame rearrangements only. Not all clones are present; in checked studies, unresolved V genes account for under half, and no reason is known for the remainder. Across this sample there are some 81,000 clones, with over 75% seen only once. The ten largest make up 1.5% to 2% of the sample. The sequenced sample was peripheral blood, obtained before pregnancy. All receptors derive from a female donor with multiple sclerosis, enrolled in a pregnancy study.

J is TRBJ2-1 and V is TRBV7-9, with D tentatively TRBD2 (5 bases). This CDR3 spans 13 amino acids. V lost 5 bases to trimming and J lost 7 bases, with 12 bases between them. Germline V gene lookup returns CDR1 SEHNR and CDR2 FQNEAQ (reference sequence). CDR3 in DNA: TGTGCCAGCAGCCACACCGGGGTGAATGAGCAGTTCTTC. It encodes CASSHTGVNEQFF.

The sample holds one count of this clone. The chain couples TRBV28 to TRBJ1-1; D is unclear. This CDR3 has 15 amino acids. Germline CDR1 and CDR2: MDHEN and SYDVKM. The germline V and J ends were trimmed by 3 bases and 5 bases, with 16 bases remaining between them. This CDR3 reads CASSLGGGVGTEAFF. In DNA, the CDR3 is TGTGCCAGCAGTTTGGGCGGAGGTGTGGGGACTGAAGCTTTCTTT.

The gene calls are TRBV4-3 and TRBJ2-3; 10 bases are a match to TRBD2. The CDR3 runs to 15 residues. The V and J ends lost 4 bases and 7 bases, in that order; junction bases with no gene match: 8. In germline, CDR1 is LGHNA, CDR2 YSLEER. The CDR3 is CASSPRTSGQYTQYF. In DNA, the CDR3 is TGCGCCAGCAGCCCGCGGACTAGCGGCCAGTATACGCAGTATTTT.

This clone turned up a few times. This chain links TRBV5-1 with TRBJ1-1, with D hard to call. The germline gives CDR1 SGHRS, CDR2 YFSETQ. CDR3 length: 13 amino acids. Trimming took off 0 bases at V and 2 bases at J, with 5 bases between the two ends. The CDR3, as DNA: TGCGCCAGCAGCTTGGCTCTTAACACTGAAGCTTTCTTT. Amino acids: CASSLALNTEAFF.

The chain joins TRBV7-9 to TRBJ2-1; 8 bases map to TRBD1. The germline V gene has CDR1 SEHNR and CDR2 FQNEAQ (reference sequence). The junction had 5 bases not matched to a gene; V was cut back by 2 bases and J by 8 bases. The CDR3 covers 14 residues. The CDR3 region is CASSLRQGRDEQFF. The CDR3 DNA sequence: TGTGCCAGCAGCTTAAGACAGGGGCGGGATGAGCAGTTCTTC.

The chain carries TRBV18 and TRBJ2-7; possible D gene TRBD2, 7 bases. The CDR3 extends over 14 amino acids. CDR1 and CDR2 (germline): KGHSH, LQKENI. The V end was cut by 6 bases, the J end by 2 bases, with 14 bases between. DNA for the CDR3: TGTGCCAGCTCCGAGGGGGGGCCGACCTACGAGCAGTACTTC. Residues: CASSEGGPTYEQYF.

The chain recombines TRBV15 with TRBJ1-2; D not certain. From germline, CDR1 is LNHNV and CDR2 YYDKDF (reference sequence). V was clipped by 0 bases and J by 3 bases, with 5 bases between them. CDR3 length: 13 amino acids. The CDR3 DNA reads as TGTGCCACCAGCAGAGACAGGCACTATGGCTACACCTTC. Residues: CATSRDRHYGYTF.

The chain has TRBV11-2 and TRBJ1-2; D call uncertain. Per germline, CDR1 SGHAT and CDR2 FQNNGV. Trimming took off 3 bases at V and 2 bases at J, with 10 bases between the two ends. The CDR3 contains 14 residues. The CDR3 spells CASSFRTANYGYTF. CDR3 nucleotide sequence: TGTGCCAGCAGCTTTCGTACAGCAAACTATGGCTACACCTTC.

The CDR3 bases are TGTGCCAGCACCACCCTGGGGAGGCGCCAGGATAAAAAACTGTTTTTT. This sequence encodes CASTTLGRRQDKKLFF. The rearrangement joins TRBV7-9 to TRBJ1-4, with D hard to call. The CDR3 runs 16 residues. Germline V gives CDR1 SEHNR, CDR2 FQNEAQ (reference sequence). Trimming left V 7 bases short and J 9 bases short, with 24 bases between.

This clone appeared once. The gene calls are TRBV6-5 and TRBJ1-1, with D perhaps TRBD1 (5 bases). Germline CDR1 and CDR2: MNHEY and SVGAGI. CDR3 length equals 15 residues. Between the trimmed V and J ends, which lost 0 bases and 0 bases, there was a span of 8 bases. This chain's CDR3 is CASSYSGGLNTEAFF. The CDR3 nucleotides are TGTGCCAGCAGTTACTCTGGGGGGTTGAACACTGAAGCTTTCTTT.

This chain links TRBV6-5 with TRBJ2-7; 7 bases line up with TRBD2. The germline CDR1 and CDR2 sequences are MNHEY and SVGAGI. V dropped 1 base and J dropped 4; count of bases not matched to a gene: 4. The CDR3 spans 14 residues. In DNA, the CDR3 is TGTGCCAGCAGTTACTATCTGGGAGGGTACGAGCAGTACTTC. Protein product: CASSYYLGGYEQYF.

This chain connects TRBV25-1 to TRBJ1-2; TRBD1 aligns across 8 bases. CDR1 is MGHDK, CDR2 SYGVNS, per germline. The CDR3 is made up of 15 amino acids. J was trimmed by 2 bases and V by 3 bases; bases with no gene match: 5. The CDR3, as DNA: TGTGCCAGCAGTGAGATTAGACAGGGGAACTATGGCTACACCTTC. Its translation is CASSEIRQGNYGYTF.

The V call is TRBV7-9, the J call TRBJ1-3, with D perhaps TRBD1 (5 bases). Germline lookup yields CDR1 SEHNR and CDR2 FQNEAQ (reference sequence). Trimming stripped 5 bases from V and 0 bases from J, with 11 bases between. The CDR3 is 15 amino acids. CDR3: CASSKGSSSGNTIYF. The CDR3 bases are TGTGCCAGCAGCAAGGGGTCTTCCTCTGGAAACACCATATATTTT.

J is TRBJ1-1 and V is TRBV5-4; TRBD1 matches at 7 bases. V was pared by 0 bases and J by 8 bases, with 7 bases of the junction left unmatched. This CDR3 has 14 amino acids. Germline V lookup: CDR1 SGHNT, CDR2 YYREEE (reference sequence). The CDR3 sequence is CASSLDRGVGEAFF. DNA for the CDR3: TGTGCCAGCAGCTTGGACAGGGGAGTTGGCGAAGCTTTCTTT.

CDR3 in DNA: TGCGCCAGCACCGATATAGGGGGACCACCTAACTATGGCTACACCTTC. Translated, it gives CASTDIGGPPNYGYTF. The V call is TRBV5-1, the J call TRBJ1-2; TRBD1 might be the D (6 bases). Looked up from germline, CDR1 is SGHRS and CDR2 is YFSETQ. The CDR3 is 16 amino acids. V lost 6 bases and J 0 bases, leaving 18 bases between the germline ends.

The chain employs TRBV28 and TRBJ1-2; 7 positions agree with TRBD1. The CDR3 sequence is 14 residues long. V dropped 7 bases and J dropped 5; count of bases not matched to a gene: 10. Per germline, CDR1 MDHEN and CDR2 SYDVKM. The CDR3 coding sequence is TGTGCCAGCACCATACAGGGGCCTGCTTATGGCTACACCTTC. Protein: CASTIQGPAYGYTF.

The V gene is TRBV4-1, the J gene TRBJ1-6; 8 positions agree with TRBD1. V shed 1 base and J 10 bases; nucleotides not matched to a gene: 3. Germline values: CDR1 MGHRA, CDR2 YSYEKL. This CDR3 region has 14 residues. This chain's CDR3 is CASSQGQGASPLHF. DNA of the CDR3: TGCGCCAGCAGCCAAGGGCAGGGGGCATCACCCCTCCACTTT.

The V call is TRBV15, the J call TRBJ2-6, with TRBD1 matching over 8 bases. Germline CDR1 reads LNHNV; CDR2 reads YYDKDF (reference sequence). The junction had 3 bases not matched to a gene; V was cut back by 8 bases and J by 0 bases. The CDR3 has 15 residues. The CDR3 sequence: CATEQGGSGANVLTF. CDR3 DNA sequence: TGTGCCACCGAACAGGGGGGCTCTGGGGCCAACGTCCTGACTTTC.

This chain joins TRBV5-1 and TRBJ2-5; 8 bases agree with TRBD2. Unmatched junction bases numbered 7, after V lost 0 bases and J lost 3 bases. Germline CDR1 SGHRS, CDR2 YFSETQ. This CDR3 region has 16 residues. The CDR3 reads CASSLASGTSKETQYF. The CDR3 region has the DNA TGCGCCAGCAGCTTGGCCTCCGGGACTAGTAAAGAGACCCAGTACTTC.

This chain uses TRBV19 with TRBJ1-5, with unresolved D. Germline V lookup: CDR1 LNHDA, CDR2 SQIVND (reference sequence). The CDR3 loop spans 13 amino acids. The V and J ends lost 4 bases and 5 bases respectively, with 9 bases between them. CDR3 in DNA: TGTGCCAGTAGTAAGTACTCGGATCAGCCCCAGCATTTT. This codes for CASSKYSDQPQHF.

This rearrangement joins TRBV4-1 to TRBJ1-2; TRBD1 matches 10 bases. V shed 2 bases, J shed 5 bases, and the junction held 5 bases outside the gene matches. The CDR3 extends over 15 amino acids. Germline CDR1 MGHRA, CDR2 YSYEKL. The CDR3 loop is CASSQRDRGLYGYTF. CDR3 nucleotides: TGCGCCAGCAGCCAACGGGACAGGGGCCTTTATGGCTACACCTTC.